Below, 32 T cell receptor beta chains from the same sample are listed, as sequenced in a study of vaccination and CD4 T cells after COVID-19. As to time point: late sampling 161 to 241 days after vaccination in three convalescent patients. Treatment specified: roughly nine-day PBMC culture with coronavirus spike peptide pools or control peptides (ViraFEST assay). Their antigens are not known. The Oncomine TCR Beta short-read assay sequenced DNA from cultured CD4+ T cells. In TCRdb, the PCR reads were re-called with MiXCR into one record per CDR3 protein. The sample records about 23,000 distinct CDR3 sequences, 35% being singletons. The source material was CD4+ T cells from blood, cultured in vitro, sampled about 7 months after SARS-CoV-2 vaccination. Receptors originate from a human donor who had recovered from COVID-19.

V gene TRBV5-1 combines with J gene TRBJ1-1, with D uncertain. The CDR3 length is 14 residues. V was trimmed by 0 bases and J by 7 bases, leaving 13 bases between them. In germline, CDR1 is SGHRS, CDR2 YFSETQ. The CDR3 region has the DNA TGCGCCAGCAGCTTGGATGTACGGGGAATTGAAGCTTTCTTT. Translation gives CASSLDVRGIEAFF.

This clonotype was counted only a few times. V usage is TRBV6-2 or TRBV6-3 and J usage is TRBJ2-1, with TRBD2 identical over 7 bases. The CDR3 totals 13 residues. Looked up from germline, CDR1 is MNHEY and CDR2 is SVGEGT. V was clipped by 11 bases and J by 6 bases; unmatched bases: 10. The CDR3 bases are TGTGCCTTAAGGGGAGGGAGGAGCAATGAGCAGTTCTTC. Protein sequence: CALRGGRSNEQFF.

The V gene is TRBV28, the J gene TRBJ2-3, with D maybe TRBD1 (5 bases). Germline V gene sequence: CDR1 MDHEN, CDR2 SYDVKM. V lost 6 bases and J 3 bases, leaving 16 bases between the germline ends. This CDR3 is built from 15 residues. CDR3 residues: CASSLPPGITDTQYF. The CDR3 nucleotides are TGTGCCAGCAGCCTACCTCCAGGGATTACAGATACGCAGTATTTT.

V is TRBV7-3 and J is TRBJ2-3; D may be TRBD2 (6 bases). CDR3 length equals 15 residues. The V end was cut by 1 base, the J end by 3 bases, with 11 bases between. The germline V gene encodes CDR1 SGHTA and CDR2 FQGTGA. Here the CDR3 reads CASSLRGLITDTQYF. CDR3 nucleotides: TGTGCCAGCAGCTTAAGGGGACTGATAACAGATACGCAGTATTTT.

This clonotype was detected only a few times. V usage is TRBV27 and J usage is TRBJ1-2, with D possibly TRBD1 on 5 matching bases. CDR1 and CDR2 (germline): MNHEY, SMNVEV (reference sequence). Trimming took 6 bases from V and 4 from J, leaving 21 bases between them. The CDR3 is 16 residues long. The CDR3 protein is CASRQPGVVRPYGYTF. The CDR3 coding sequence is TGTGCCAGCAGACAGCCGGGGGTGGTCCGTCCCTATGGCTACACCTTC.

This clonotype is medium-sized. V gene TRBV20-1 combines with J gene TRBJ2-5; D is unresolved. Germline-derived CDR1 and CDR2 are DFQATT and SNEGSKA (reference sequence). V was cut by 4 bases and J by 3 bases, with 6 bases left in between. The CDR3 is made up of 11 amino acids. The CDR3 here is CSAIPKETQYF. CDR3 bases: TGCAGTGCTATACCCAAAGAGACCCAGTACTTC.

This sequence joins TRBV28 and TRBJ2-3; possibly TRBD2 for D (6 bases). V shed 5 bases and J shed 3 bases, with 12 bases lying between them. The CDR3 loop spans 14 amino acids. The germline V gene encodes CDR1 MDHEN and CDR2 SYDVKM. DNA for the CDR3: TGTGCCAGCAGTGGAGGGGTTGGGACAGATACGCAGTATTTT. Translated, it gives CASSGGVGTDTQYF.

By frequency in the sample, this clonotype is medium-sized (0.01 to 0.1%). CDR3 sequence reads: CATSRGGTTMSMGTQYF. CDR3 nucleotides: TGTGCCACCAGCAGGGGCGGGACGACAATGTCTATGGGGACCCAGTACTTC. The chain joins TRBV15 to TRBJ2-5, with D perhaps TRBD2 (6 bases). Germline V gene sequence: CDR1 LNHNV, CDR2 YYDKDF (reference sequence). V gave up 3 bases and J gave up 7 bases, with 24 bases separating them. This CDR3 has 17 amino acids.

V usage is TRBV2 and J usage is TRBJ2-7; 10 bases map to TRBD2. Germline lookup yields CDR1 SNHLY and CDR2 FYNNEI. The V gene end was trimmed by 7 bases and the J gene end by 0 bases; junction bases not matched to a gene: 6. The CDR3 is made up of 15 amino acids. The CDR3 here is CASTITSGDSYEQYF. As DNA, the CDR3 is TGTGCCAGCACTATTACTAGCGGGGACTCCTACGAGCAGTACTTC.

V and J are TRBV20-1 and TRBJ1-1; D is unresolved. Trimming stripped 8 bases from V and 4 bases from J, with 11 bases between. Germline assignment: CDR1 DFQATT and CDR2 SNEGSKA (reference sequence). The CDR3 runs 11 residues. CDR3 sequence: CSPTVSTEAFF. The CDR3 nucleotides are TGCAGTCCCACCGTTAGCACTGAAGCTTTCTTT.

This clonotype showed up just a few times. The CDR3 DNA follows: TGTGCCAGCAGTGAAGGAGGCCGCGGCAATCAGCCCCAGCATTTT. Protein product: CASSEGGRGNQPQHF. The V gene is TRBV6-1, the J gene TRBJ1-5, with no clear D. CDR3 length: 15 amino acids. Trimming took off 1 base at V and 2 bases at J, with 9 bases between the two ends. CDR1 is MNHNS, CDR2 SASEGT, per germline.

About this clonotype itself: At one boundary the junction diverges from the germline segment, which might be a read error. For the CDR3, the DNA is TGTGCCGGCAGCCCCCTCGAAGGACGAAGGGGGTACTACGAGCAGTACTTC. Amino acids: CAGSPLEGRRGYYEQYF. The chain carries TRBV7-9 and TRBJ2-7; TRBD1 might be the D (6 bases). CDR3 length: 17 amino acids. Looked up from germline, CDR1 is SEHNR and CDR2 is FQNEAQ (reference sequence).

The chain is built from TRBV10-3 and TRBJ2-7; tentatively, D is TRBD1 or TRBD2 (6 bases each). Per germline, CDR1 ENHRY and CDR2 SYGVKD. Trimming shortened V by 0 bases and J by 7 bases, and 13 bases separated the two germline ends. The CDR3 has 14 amino acids. CDR3 sequence reads: CAISESIGGDEQYF. CDR3 nucleotides: TGTGCCATCAGTGAGTCTATCGGGGGCGATGAGCAGTACTTC.

V gene TRBV28 combines with J gene TRBJ2-2, with TRBD2 identical over 11 bases. The germline CDR1 and CDR2 sequences are MDHEN and SYDVKM. The junction had 4 bases not matched to a gene; V was cut back by 6 bases and J by 4 bases. This CDR3 is 15 amino acids long. CDR3 region: CASSRGLAGTGELFF. DNA of the CDR3: TGTGCCAGCAGCCGCGGACTAGCGGGCACCGGGGAGCTGTTTTTT. Using reference TRBV28 and TRBJ2-2 for the parts outside the CDR3, the full variable domain is DVKVTQSSRYLVKRTGEKVFLECVQDMDHENMFWYRQDPGLGLRLIYFSYDVKMKEKGDIPEGYSVSREKKERFSLILESASTNQTSMYLCASSRGLAGTGELFFGEGSRLTVL.

The chain recombines TRBV7-3 with TRBJ2-1; 7 bases fit TRBD2. The CDR3 runs to 14 residues. The V and J ends lost 2 bases and 6 bases, in that order; junction bases with no gene match: 4. CDR1 is SGHTA and CDR2 is FQGTGA in the germline V gene. CDR3 DNA sequence: TGTGCCAGCAGCTTAGTGGGAGGGCGCAATGAGCAGTTCTTC. This encodes CASSLVGGRNEQFF. The whole variable domain, remainder taken from reference TRBV7-3 and TRBJ2-1, is GAGVSQTPSNKVTEKGKYVELRCDPISGHTALYWYRQSLGQGPEFLIYFQGTGAADDSGLPNDRFFAVRPEGSVSTLKIQRTERGDSAVYLCASSLVGGRNEQFFGPGTRLTVL.

As concerns this clonotype: Germline and junction disagree at one end, which may indicate a read error. The chain links TRBV7-7 to TRBJ2-5; the match to TRBD1 covers 9 bases. The CDR3 extends over 16 amino acids. Per the germline V gene, CDR1 is SSHAT and CDR2 is FNYEAQ (reference sequence). CDR3 in amino acids: CASSLTPGQGQETQYF. The CDR3 nucleotides are TGTGCTAGCAGCTTAACCCCGGGACAGGGCCAAGAGACCCAGTACTTC.

The V and J genes are TRBV10-1 and TRBJ2-3; unclear D gene. The CDR3 runs to 13 residues. The germline gives CDR1 WNHNN, CDR2 SYGVQD (reference sequence). Trimming cost V 5 bases and J 0 bases, with 6 bases left between them. This chain's CDR3 is CASSLQSTDTQYF. The CDR3 DNA reads as TGCGCCAGCAGTCTACAGAGCACAGATACGCAGTATTTT.

V usage is TRBV7-9 and J usage is TRBJ2-5; 11 nucleotides match TRBD2. The CDR3 is 16 residues long. V shed 2 bases, J shed 4 bases, and the junction held 6 bases outside the gene matches. Germline values: CDR1 SEHNR, CDR2 FQNEAQ (reference sequence). CDR3 protein: CASSLISGRAGETQYF. In DNA form, the CDR3 reads TGTGCCAGCAGCTTAATTAGCGGGAGGGCCGGAGAGACCCAGTACTTC.

This clonotype has a handful of counts. The genes are TRBV20-1 and TRBJ2-1; 7 nucleotides agree with TRBD2. This CDR3 is built from 14 residues. Germline V gene lookup returns CDR1 DFQATT and CDR2 SNEGSKA (reference sequence). The J segment lost 6 bases and the V segment lost 5 bases, leaving 10 bases of the junction unmatched. The chain's CDR3 is CSAHKASGPNEQFF. CDR3 in DNA: TGCAGTGCTCATAAGGCTAGCGGACCCAATGAGCAGTTCTTC.

The V call is TRBV21-1, the J call TRBJ2-5; TRBD2, as called in the table, went unchecked against the DNA. TRBV21-1 is a pseudogene segment. This CDR3 is 17 amino acids long. The CDR3 coding sequence is TGTGCCAGCAGCTCCCCTGGGGTAGCGGGAGGCGGGGAGACCCAGTACTTC. This gives the protein CASSSPGVAGGGETQYF.

This chain joins TRBV4-3 and TRBJ2-7; 9 nucleotides align to TRBD2. Per the germline V gene, CDR1 is LGHNA and CDR2 is YSLEER. This CDR3 has 16 residues. V trimming: 1 base; J trimming: 0 bases; junction bases outside the gene matches: 4. The CDR3 DNA reads as TGCGCCAGCAGCCAAGTGGTTAGCGGGAGCTCCTACGAGCAGTACTTC. Translated: CASSQVVSGSSYEQYF.

V usage is TRBV20-1 and J usage is TRBJ2-5; D is unresolved. V was trimmed by 3 bases and J by 5 bases, leaving 4 bases between them. The CDR3 length is 10 residues. CDR1 and CDR2 (germline): DFQATT, SNEGSKA (reference sequence). CDR3 loop: CSASEETQYF. The CDR3 region has the DNA TGCAGTGCTAGCGAGGAGACCCAGTACTTC.

The chain is built from TRBV28 and TRBJ2-7, with 11 bases that match TRBD2. V lost 6 bases and J lost 4; bases outside the gene matches: 11. CDR1 MDHEN and CDR2 SYDVKM come from the germline V gene. CDR3 length: 16 residues. As DNA, the CDR3 is TGTGCCAGCAGATCCGGGGGGCTAGCGGGAGGTTACGAGCAGTACTTC. Its protein product is CASRSGGLAGGYEQYF. Full variable domain (outside the CDR3, taken from reference TRBV28 and TRBJ2-7): DVKVTQSSRYLVKRTGEKVFLECVQDMDHENMFWYRQDPGLGLRLIYFSYDVKMKEKGDIPEGYSVSREKKERFSLILESASTNQTSMYLCASRSGGLAGGYEQYFGPGTRLTVT.

This clonotype was seen only once. The chain couples TRBV6-2 or TRBV6-3 to TRBJ2-7; D is unclear. The V gene's germline CDR1 is MNHEY and CDR2 SVGEGT. The CDR3 contains 13 residues. The V end was cut by 3 bases, the J end by 3 bases, with 9 bases between. The CDR3 bases are TGTGCCAGCAGTTATACGGCTTTCTACGAGCAGTACTTC. Protein product: CASSYTAFYEQYF.

This clonotype is classed as medium-sized (0.01 to 0.1%). V is TRBV20-1 and J is TRBJ1-5; D unresolved. The CDR3 loop spans 14 amino acids. CDR1 and CDR2 from the germline V gene are DFQATT and SNEGSKA (reference sequence). V shed 0 bases and J shed 6 bases, with 12 bases lying between them. The CDR3 bases are TGCAGTGCTAGAGATTGGCGTTCAAGTCAGCCCCAGCATTTT. It encodes CSARDWRSSQPQHF.

This rearrangement joins TRBV11-3 to TRBJ2-1, with 11 bases matching TRBD2. Germline CDR1 is SGHNT and CDR2 is YENEEA. V lost 5 bases, J lost 3 bases, and 3 bases stayed unmatched. This CDR3 has 15 residues. The CDR3 region is CASSTGTSGYNEQFF. The CDR3 nucleotides read TGTGCCAGCAGCACCGGGACTAGCGGCTACAATGAGCAGTTCTTC.

The table lists this clonotype with a few counts. The V call is TRBV7-2, the J call TRBJ2-5, with 11 bases fitting TRBD2. With 5 bases clipped from V and 2 bases from J, the junction kept 4 bases outside the gene matches. This CDR3 is built from 15 residues. CDR1 is SGHTA and CDR2 is FQGNSA in the germline V gene. CDR3 in amino acids: CASSPTSGAQETQYF. The CDR3 nucleotides read TGTGCCAGCAGCCCGACTAGCGGGGCGCAAGAGACCCAGTACTTC.

This clonotype was seen more than once but under ten times. CDR3 nucleotides: TGTGCCAGCAGTGAAGTCCCTAGCGGGAGGATCTACGAGCAGTACTTC. It specifies CASSEVPSGRIYEQYF. This sequence joins TRBV6-1 and TRBJ2-7, with 11 bases fitting TRBD2. Germline V CDR1 and CDR2: MNHNS, SASEGT. The CDR3 length is 16 residues. V was pared by 1 base and J by 3 bases, with 5 bases of the junction left unmatched.

This clonotype has a handful of counts. This sequence joins TRBV20-1 and TRBJ2-5; D unresolved. This CDR3 has 17 amino acids. V dropped 1 base and J dropped 1 base, with 19 bases sitting between them. Germline CDR1 DFQATT, CDR2 SNEGSKA (reference sequence). The CDR3 is CSARGSTPLHPQETQYF. The CDR3 DNA sequence: TGCAGTGCTAGAGGTAGCACGCCGCTACACCCCCAAGAGACCCAGTACTTC.

This chain joins TRBV20-1 and TRBJ2-1, with 7 bases fitting TRBD1. The V segment lost 2 bases and the J segment 1 base; nucleotides outside the gene matches: 5. This CDR3 is 15 amino acids long. Germline V CDR1 and CDR2: DFQATT, SNEGSKA (reference sequence). The CDR3 region is CSARPTGWSYNEQFF. The CDR3 DNA is TGCAGTGCTAGACCGACAGGGTGGTCCTACAATGAGCAGTTCTTC.

The chain recombines TRBV6-5 with TRBJ2-1; 8 bases line up with TRBD2. V gave up 0 bases and J gave up 3 bases; unmatched junction bases: 7. Germline values: CDR1 MNHEY, CDR2 SVGAGI. This CDR3 has 17 amino acids. The CDR3 is CASSYSAGRGVYNEQFF. For the CDR3, the DNA is TGTGCCAGCAGTTACTCTGCGGGGCGGGGGGTCTACAATGAGCAGTTCTTC.

V is TRBV6-1 and J is TRBJ2-7; D not resolved. Per germline, CDR1 MNHNS and CDR2 SASEGT. The CDR3 is made up of 15 amino acids. V shed 0 bases and J shed 2 bases, with 11 bases lying between them. The CDR3 protein is CASSEAVLRTYEQYF. The CDR3 DNA is TGTGCCAGCAGTGAAGCGGTTCTCAGAACCTACGAGCAGTACTTC.